The present T cell receptor beta chain was sequenced within a study of blood T cell repertoires in COVID-19. Trimming took 5 bases from V and 5 from J, leaving 12 bases between them. Per the germline V gene, CDR1 is GTSNPN and CDR2 is SVGIG (reference sequence). The CDR3 runs to 12 residues. The protocol was immunoSEQ multiplex PCR, while the TCRdb copy is restricted to in-frame clones and leaves out a portion. This table has roughly 200,000 clones, 87% appearing once. The chain recombines TRBV30 with TRBJ2-5; D is unresolved. The TCR sequence derives from a woman aged 18 to 35 who had recovered from COVID-19. Material: peripheral blood. The CDR3 DNA follows: TGTGCCTGGTGCCACTTACGGGAGACCCAGTACTTC. Its translation is CAWCHLRETQYF.